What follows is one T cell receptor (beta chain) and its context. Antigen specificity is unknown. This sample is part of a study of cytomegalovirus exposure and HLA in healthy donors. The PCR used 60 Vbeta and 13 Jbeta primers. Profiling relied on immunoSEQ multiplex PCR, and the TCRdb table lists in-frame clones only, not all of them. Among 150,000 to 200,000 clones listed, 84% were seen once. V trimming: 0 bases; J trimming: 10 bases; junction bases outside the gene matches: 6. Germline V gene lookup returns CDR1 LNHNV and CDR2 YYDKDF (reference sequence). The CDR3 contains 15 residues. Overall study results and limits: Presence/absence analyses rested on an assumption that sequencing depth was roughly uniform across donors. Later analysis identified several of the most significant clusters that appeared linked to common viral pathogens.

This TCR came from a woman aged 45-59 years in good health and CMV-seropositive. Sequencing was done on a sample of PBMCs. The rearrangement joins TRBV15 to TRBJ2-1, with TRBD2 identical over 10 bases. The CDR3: CATSRDLAGGKEQFF. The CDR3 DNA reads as TGTGCCACCAGCAGAGACTTAGCGGGGGGAAAAGAGCAGTTCTTC.